This section outlines one TCR beta chain sequence together with its context. Authors' processing steps: The authors estimated nucleated cell counts from reference gene primer amplification. Repertoires were generated with immunoSEQ multiplex PCR, while TCRdb's copy carries only in-frame clones and drops some. D and trimming were read from the DNA, whereas the V and J calls and clone size are those reported in that table. This sample carries 140,000 to 150,000 clones, 78% of them seen once, and the ten largest clones take about 1.9%. The sample is drawn from a study of blood T cell repertoires in COVID-19. Study at large: There were acute and convalescent COVID-19 samples, and they came from the United States, Italy and Spain. Sources were T cells, B-cell-depleted T cells, or PBMCs; the material itself was cDNA or gDNA.

The CDR3 has 16 amino acids. Per the germline V gene, CDR1 is LNHDA and CDR2 is SQIVND (reference sequence). The V and J ends lost 5 bases and 0 bases respectively, with 14 bases between them. The specimen was peripheral blood. The clonotype originates from a woman aged 55-69 years with acute or convalescent COVID-19. The chain joins TRBV19 to TRBJ2-1, with D possibly matching TRBD2 (6 bases). This CDR3 is CASSLGGTSSYNEQFF. CDR3 in DNA: TGTGCCAGTAGTTTAGGCGGGACCTCCTCCTACAATGAGCAGTTCTTC.